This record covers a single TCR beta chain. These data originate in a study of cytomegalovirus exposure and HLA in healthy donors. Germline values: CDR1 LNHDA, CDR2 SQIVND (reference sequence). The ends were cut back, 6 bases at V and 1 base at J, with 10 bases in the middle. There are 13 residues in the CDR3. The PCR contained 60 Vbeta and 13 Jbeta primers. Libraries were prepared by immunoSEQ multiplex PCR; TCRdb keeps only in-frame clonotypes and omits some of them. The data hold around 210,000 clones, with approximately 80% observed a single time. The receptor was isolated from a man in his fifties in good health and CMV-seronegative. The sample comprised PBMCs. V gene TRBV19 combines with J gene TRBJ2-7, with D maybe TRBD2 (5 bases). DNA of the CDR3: TGTGCCAGTAGGGCACGGGGATCCTACGAGCAGTACTTC. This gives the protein CASRARGSYEQYF.